The source of this TCR beta chain is a study of spatial heterogeneity in lung cancer. The sample's time point: sample taken at primary tumor resection. Each CDR3 protein gets one entry after TCRdb re-called the 5' RACE reads with MiXCR. The sample records tens of thousands of distinct CDR3 sequences, 10% to 15% being singletons. The V gene lost 0 bases and the J gene lost 4 bases, with 7 bases spanning the gap. The CDR3 is made up of 14 amino acids. Germline assignment: CDR1 SEHNR and CDR2 FQNEAQ (reference sequence). This clonotype was counted between two and nine times. This specimen was PBMCs, taken at surgery. The source of this sequence is a male donor with early-stage non-small cell lung cancer. This sequence joins TRBV7-9 and TRBJ2-1; no firm D call. CDR3 in amino acids: CASSLAGVYNEQFF. CDR3 nucleotide sequence: TGTGCCAGCAGCTTAGCGGGCGTATACAATGAGCAGTTCTTC.